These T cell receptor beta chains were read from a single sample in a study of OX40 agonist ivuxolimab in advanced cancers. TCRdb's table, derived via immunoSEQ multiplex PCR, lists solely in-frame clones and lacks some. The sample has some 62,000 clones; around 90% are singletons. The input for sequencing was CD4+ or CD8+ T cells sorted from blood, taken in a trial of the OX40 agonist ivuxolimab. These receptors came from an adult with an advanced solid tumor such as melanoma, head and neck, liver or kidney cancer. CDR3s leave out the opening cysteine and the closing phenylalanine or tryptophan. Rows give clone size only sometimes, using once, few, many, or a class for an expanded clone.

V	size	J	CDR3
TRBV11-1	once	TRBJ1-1	ASSLGVQTEAF
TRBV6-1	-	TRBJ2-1	ASSALAGGHNEQF
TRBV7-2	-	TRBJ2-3	ASSVGQRRTDTQY
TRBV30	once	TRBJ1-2	AWTGPLNYGYT
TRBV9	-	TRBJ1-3	ASSVTGAGNTIY
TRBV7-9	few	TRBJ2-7	ASSPKSGVDSYEQY
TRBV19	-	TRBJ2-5	ASNPGTSGQETQY
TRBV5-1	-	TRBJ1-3	ASSLGGSAGNTIY
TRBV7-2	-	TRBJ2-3	ASSLDRTRVDTQY
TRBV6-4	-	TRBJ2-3	ASSPEQGTDTQY
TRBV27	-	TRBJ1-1	ASRWTGGNTEAF
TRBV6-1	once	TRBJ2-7	ASGRGGAYEQY
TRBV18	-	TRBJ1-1	ASSPGHENTEAF
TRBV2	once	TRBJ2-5	ASNGQGAGETQY
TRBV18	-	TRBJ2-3	ASSPGTSGSSTDTQY
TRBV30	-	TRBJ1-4	AWSYGLGATNEKLF
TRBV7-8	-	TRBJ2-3	ASSWRTSGSGDTQY
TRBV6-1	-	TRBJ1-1	ASRGVGANTEAF
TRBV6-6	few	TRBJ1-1	ASSYPGSTEAF
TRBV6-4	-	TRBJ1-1	ASSEQSNTEAF
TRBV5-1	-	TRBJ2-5	ASSLMTSGSRQETQY
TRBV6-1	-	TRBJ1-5	ASRDTSNQPQH
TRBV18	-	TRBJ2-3	ASSPTDRVRTDTQY
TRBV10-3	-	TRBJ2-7	AISEPLAGGPGEQY
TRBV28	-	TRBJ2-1	ASSRLADYNEQF
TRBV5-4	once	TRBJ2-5	ASSFRTGVEETQY
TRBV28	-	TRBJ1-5	ASSISGERGQPQH
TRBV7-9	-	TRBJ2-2	ASSFRVSNTGELF
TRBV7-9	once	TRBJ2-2	ASSPFGGAPTGTGELF
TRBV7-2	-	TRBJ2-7	ASSLRDRGY
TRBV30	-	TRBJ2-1	AWTGLAGANEQF
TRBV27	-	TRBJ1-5	ATAPGTGLWQPQH
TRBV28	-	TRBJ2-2	ASSLKRGELF
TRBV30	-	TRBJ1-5	AWSVGVNQPQH
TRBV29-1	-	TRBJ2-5	SAGQGGRETQY
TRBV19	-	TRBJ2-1	ASSSGASGLYNEQF
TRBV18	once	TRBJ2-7	ASSPPGQALERKY
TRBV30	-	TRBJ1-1	AWSSEGPPEVEAF
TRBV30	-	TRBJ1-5	AWSLKGHNQPQH
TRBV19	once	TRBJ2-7	ASNEQLGIHEQY
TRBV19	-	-	ASSGASPYLEQY
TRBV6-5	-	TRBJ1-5	ASSITISNQPQH
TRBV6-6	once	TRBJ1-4	ASAHDRVNEKLF
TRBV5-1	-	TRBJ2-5	ASSSLAGAQETQY
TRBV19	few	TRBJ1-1	ASSTRGTGNTEAF
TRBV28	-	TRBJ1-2	ASKRGTNYGYT
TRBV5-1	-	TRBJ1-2	ASSSGTGVLGYT
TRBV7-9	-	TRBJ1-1	ASSLWDIGTEAF
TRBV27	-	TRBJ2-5	ASSKGGLAGQETQY
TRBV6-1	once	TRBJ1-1	ASSDGPPQGRAF
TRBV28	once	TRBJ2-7	ASNGGGEQY
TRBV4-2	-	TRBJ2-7	ASSQVFGGTYEQY
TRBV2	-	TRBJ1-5	ASRGQGNQPQH
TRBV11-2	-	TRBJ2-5	ASSLGTGRETQY
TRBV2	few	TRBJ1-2	ASNRRGYGYT